This T cell receptor beta chain was profiled in a study of T cell responses to AZD1222 COVID-19 vaccine. Concerning this clone itself: Its antigen is not known.

Study-wide points: Baseline seropositivity characterized only a handful of AZD1222 recipients.

Generated by immunoSEQ multiplex PCR, the TCRdb table keeps only in-frame clones and is missing some. The sample has around 95,000 clones, around 90% seen once; the top ten hold around 1.7%. Specimen: peripheral blood, collected on day 0 of AZD1222 vaccination. This TCR came from an adult in good health.

DNA for the CDR3: TGTGCCAGCAGCCAAGCCCAGGGGACAGGGGCGCGGGAGACCCAGTACTTC. This codes for CASSQAQGTGARETQYF. The chain joins TRBV4-2 to TRBJ2-5; 10 positions agree with TRBD1. The J segment lost 5 bases and the V segment lost 1 base, leaving 10 bases of the junction unmatched. Per the germline V gene, CDR1 is LGHNA and CDR2 is YNFKEQ. CDR3 length equals 17 residues.